Shown below are 30 T cell receptor beta chains from a single sample sequenced in a study of CXCR3-negative and CXCR3-positive naive CD8 T cells. Findings and limits, study-wide: CXCR3-positive naive cells carried more hydrophobic TRB CDR3s than CXCR3-negative ones.

These receptors' antigens are unknown. The authors made the TRB cDNA libraries by 5' RACE using UMI labels. TCRdb re-called the 5' RACE reads; every CDR3 protein appears as one record, without DNA. With about 98,000 distinct CDR3 sequences in the sample, the ten largest clones hold roughly 1.1%. The source material was naive CXCR3+ CD8+ T cells from blood. Subset in this sample: CD45RO-CCR7+CD27+CD95- naive CD8+ T cells expressing CXCR3 (TNR3+). Receptors originate from a human donor in good health. Some clones in this sample may be carry-over from other donors' samples.

The chain recombines TRBV13 with TRBJ2-7. CDR3 length equals 12 residues. Germline loops: CDR1 PRHDT, CDR2 FYEKMQ (reference sequence). The CDR3 loop is CASSLGGVEQYF.

The chain is built from TRBV27 and TRBJ2-2; TCRdb's D call, TRBD1, is unchecked because there is no DNA. Germline-derived CDR1 and CDR2 are MNHEY and SMNVEV (reference sequence). The CDR3 sequence is 15 residues long. CDR3: CASSLRTANTGELFF.

The J gene is TRBJ2-1, the V gene TRBV15; TCRdb's assignment of TRBD2 cannot be checked, as there is no DNA. CDR1 and CDR2 from the germline V gene are LNHNV and YYDKDF (reference sequence). This CDR3 is built from 18 residues. CDR3 loop: CATSRPGLAGVSYNEQFF. The full variable domain, in which reference TRBV15 and TRBJ2-1 provide the parts outside the CDR3, is DAMVIQNPRYQVTQFGKPVTLSCSQTLNHNVMYWYQQKSSQAPKLLFHYYDKDFNNEADTPDNFQSRRPNTSFCFLDIRSPGLGDTAMYLCATSRPGLAGVSYNEQFFGPGTRLTVL.

CDR3 residues: CASSLYPRGTPYEQYF. The gene calls are TRBV7-2 and TRBJ2-7; the D gene TCRdb calls, TRBD1, cannot be checked with no DNA. Germline V lookup: CDR1 SGHTA, CDR2 FQGNSA. The CDR3 extends over 16 amino acids.

The CDR3 is CASSQDTHPPYEQYF. The genes are TRBV3-1 and TRBJ2-7. The CDR3 has 15 residues. CDR1 is LGHDT and CDR2 is YNNKEL in the germline V gene (reference sequence).

The rearrangement uses TRBV29-1 and TRBJ2-2; the TCRdb call, TRBD2, lacks DNA for checking. CDR3 length: 15 amino acids. The germline gives CDR1 SQVTM, CDR2 ANQGSEA. The CDR3 spells CSAVSGRVNTGELFF.

The chain couples TRBV6-2 or TRBV6-3 to TRBJ2-1; TCRdb lists TRBD1, though no DNA is available to test this call. Germline assignment: CDR1 MNHEY and CDR2 SVGEGT. The CDR3 loop spans 12 amino acids. This CDR3 is CASSQPGKEQFF.

The chain recombines TRBV7-3 with TRBJ2-1; the TCRdb call, TRBD2, lacks DNA for checking. CDR3 length: 17 residues. The V gene's germline CDR1 is SGHTA and CDR2 FQGTGA. CDR3 protein: CASSPYVAGVSYNEQFF.

The CDR3: CSVVTGDTDTQYF. The chain employs TRBV29-1 and TRBJ2-3; TCRdb returns TRBD1, unconfirmable since there is no DNA. CDR1 is SQVTM, CDR2 ANQGSEA, per germline. The CDR3 has 13 amino acids.

This chain connects TRBV15 to TRBJ2-1; TCRdb picks TRBD2, but there is no DNA to check that call. This CDR3 region has 17 residues. The germline V gene encodes CDR1 LNHNV and CDR2 YYDKDF (reference sequence). The CDR3 protein is CATSRGELAGGPNEQFF.

The chain is built from TRBV29-1 and TRBJ1-4; TCRdb returns TRBD1, unconfirmable since there is no DNA. This CDR3 has 14 amino acids. Germline V CDR1 and CDR2: SQVTM, ANQGSEA. The CDR3 loop is CSAELRGRDEKLFF.

The rearrangement links TRBV29-1 to TRBJ2-7; TCRdb returns TRBD1, unconfirmable since there is no DNA. Germline CDR1 and CDR2: SQVTM and ANQGSEA. This CDR3 comprises 12 residues. The CDR3 sequence: CSVRDRGYEQYF.

This CDR3 reads CASSTSGGNYEQYF. The gene calls are TRBV19 and TRBJ2-7; TCRdb reports TRBD2, a call that lacks DNA to check it against. Per the germline V gene, CDR1 is LNHDA and CDR2 is SQIVND (reference sequence). CDR3 size: 14 residues.

The V and J genes are TRBV5-1 and TRBJ1-1. The CDR3 has 13 residues. Germline CDR1 is SGHRS and CDR2 is YFSETQ. The CDR3 loop is CASSSTEYTEAFF.

The chain uses TRBV29-1 and TRBJ2-2. The germline V gene encodes CDR1 SQVTM and CDR2 ANQGSEA. This CDR3 region has 11 residues. The CDR3 sequence: CSVDGPGELVF.

This sequence joins TRBV7-9 and TRBJ1-4; TCRdb's D gene call, TRBD1, goes unchecked for lack of DNA. Germline CDR1 SEHNR, CDR2 FQNEAQ (reference sequence). This CDR3 spans 13 amino acids. CDR3 in amino acids: CATLGQKNEKLFF.

The gene calls are TRBV23-1 and TRBJ2-5; no DNA is available, so the TRBD1 call from TCRdb remains unchecked. TRBV23-1 has ORF status, its function being uncertain. The length of the CDR3 is 14 residues. The CDR3 sequence: CAKHPGHSQETQYF.

The chain combines TRBV7-9 with TRBJ2-5; TCRdb's D call, TRBD1, is unchecked because there is no DNA. The CDR3 has 17 residues. CDR1 and CDR2 from the germline V gene are SEHNR and FQNEAQ (reference sequence). Here the CDR3 reads CASIYRGRESPQETQYF.

CDR3 amino acids: CASSLGGISYEQYF. The genes are TRBV7-2 and TRBJ2-7. Germline V CDR1 and CDR2: SGHTA, FQGNSA. This CDR3 contains 14 residues.

The chain recombines TRBV6-5 with TRBJ2-1; TCRdb proposes TRBD2, but this gene call is untestable without DNA. CDR3 length: 15 amino acids. Per the germline V gene, CDR1 is MNHEY and CDR2 is SVGAGI. CDR3 amino acids: CASSLARPPYNEQFF.

J is TRBJ2-4 and V is TRBV12-3 or TRBV12-4; checking the TCRdb D call of TRBD1 is not possible without DNA. The CDR3 runs 15 residues. The CDR3 loop is CASSPGGLLQGIQYF.

The V and J genes are TRBV29-1 and TRBJ2-6; the TRBD1 assignment by TCRdb is unverifiable without DNA. CDR3 size: 17 residues. Germline lookup yields CDR1 SQVTM and CDR2 ANQGSEA. CDR3 amino acids: CSVDYWDRGSGANVLTF.

Here the CDR3 reads CSVTRDREAGELFF. The gene calls are TRBV29-1 and TRBJ2-2; TCRdb picks TRBD1, but there is no DNA to check that call. Per germline, CDR1 SQVTM and CDR2 ANQGSEA. CDR3 length: 14 residues.

V and J are TRBV7-2 and TRBJ2-3. The germline V gene encodes CDR1 SGHTA and CDR2 FQGNSA. This CDR3 has 14 residues. CDR3 residues: CASSLAGYTDTQYF.

The chain couples TRBV7-2 to TRBJ2-4; the D call of TRBD2 rests on TCRdb alone, since no DNA is present to check it. Germline-derived CDR1 and CDR2 are SGHTA and FQGNSA. This CDR3 is 17 amino acids long. Here the CDR3 reads CASSPSPGSVSKNIQYF.

V and J are TRBV12-3 or TRBV12-4 and TRBJ2-5; TCRdb's assignment of TRBD1 cannot be checked, as there is no DNA. The CDR3 loop spans 13 amino acids. CDR3 protein: CASRDRGQETQYF.

The rearrangement joins TRBV19 to TRBJ2-2. The CDR3 consists of 14 residues. Germline assignment: CDR1 LNHDA and CDR2 SQIVND (reference sequence). The CDR3 loop reads CASSIVGNTGELFF.

V is TRBV9 and J is TRBJ2-6. CDR1 is SGDLS, CDR2 YYNGEE, per germline. The CDR3 consists of 14 residues. CDR3 sequence: CASSELSGANVLTF.

CDR3 region: CSVEGTSGYNEQFF. The chain recombines TRBV29-1 with TRBJ2-1; TCRdb returns TRBD2, unconfirmable since there is no DNA. Germline assignment: CDR1 SQVTM and CDR2 ANQGSEA. The CDR3 runs to 14 residues.

This chain links TRBV6-5 with TRBJ2-5; the TCRdb D gene call, TRBD1, has no DNA to confirm it. From germline, CDR1 is MNHEY and CDR2 SVGAGI. This CDR3 spans 15 amino acids. The CDR3 sequence is CASSYSTRGRETQYF.